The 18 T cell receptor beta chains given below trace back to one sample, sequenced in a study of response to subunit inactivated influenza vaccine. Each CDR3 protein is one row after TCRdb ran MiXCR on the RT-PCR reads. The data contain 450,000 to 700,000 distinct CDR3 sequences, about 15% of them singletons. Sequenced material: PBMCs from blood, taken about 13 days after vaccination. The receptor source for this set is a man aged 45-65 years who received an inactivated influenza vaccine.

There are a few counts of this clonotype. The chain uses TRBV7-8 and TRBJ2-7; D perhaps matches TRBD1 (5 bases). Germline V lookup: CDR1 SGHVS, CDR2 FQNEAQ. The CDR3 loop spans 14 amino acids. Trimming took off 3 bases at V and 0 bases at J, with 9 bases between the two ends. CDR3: CASSFRESSYEQYF. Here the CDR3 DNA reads TGTGCCAGCAGCTTCAGGGAATCCTCCTACGAGCAGTACTTC.

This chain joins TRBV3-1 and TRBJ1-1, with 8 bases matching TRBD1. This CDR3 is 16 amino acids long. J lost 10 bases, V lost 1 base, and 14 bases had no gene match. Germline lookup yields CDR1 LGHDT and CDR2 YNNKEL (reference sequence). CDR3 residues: CASSQGTRFATGGAFF. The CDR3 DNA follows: TGTGCCAGCAGCCAAGGGACACGATTTGCTACAGGGGGAGCTTTCTTT.

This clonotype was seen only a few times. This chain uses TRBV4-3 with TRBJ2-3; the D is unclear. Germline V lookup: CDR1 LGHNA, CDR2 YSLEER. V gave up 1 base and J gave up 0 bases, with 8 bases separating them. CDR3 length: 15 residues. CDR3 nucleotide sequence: TGCGCCAGCAGCCAAGTTCACAGCAGCACAGATACGCAGTATTTT. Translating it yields CASSQVHSSTDTQYF.

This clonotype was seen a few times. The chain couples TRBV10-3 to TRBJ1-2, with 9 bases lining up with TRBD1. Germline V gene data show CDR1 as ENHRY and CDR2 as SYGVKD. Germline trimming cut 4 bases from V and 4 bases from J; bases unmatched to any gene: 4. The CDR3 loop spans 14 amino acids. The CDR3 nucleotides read TGTGCCATCAGTGTTGACAGGGGGGTCTATGGCTACACCTTC. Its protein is CAISVDRGVYGYTF.

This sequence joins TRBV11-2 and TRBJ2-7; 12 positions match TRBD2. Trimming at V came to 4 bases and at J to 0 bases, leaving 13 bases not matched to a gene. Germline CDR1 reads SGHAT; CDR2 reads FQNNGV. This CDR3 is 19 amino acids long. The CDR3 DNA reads TGTGCCAGCAGCTCCTCTAGCGGGGGGGTAATCCCTTTCTCCTACGAGCAGTACTTC. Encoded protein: CASSSSSGGVIPFSYEQYF.

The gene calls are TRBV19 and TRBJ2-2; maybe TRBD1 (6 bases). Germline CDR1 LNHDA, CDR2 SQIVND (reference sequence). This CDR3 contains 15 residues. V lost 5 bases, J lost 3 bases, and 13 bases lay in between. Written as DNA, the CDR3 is TGTGCCAGTAGTCGGGCAGGGGTGGACACCGGGGAGCTGTTTTTT. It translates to CASSRAGVDTGELFF.

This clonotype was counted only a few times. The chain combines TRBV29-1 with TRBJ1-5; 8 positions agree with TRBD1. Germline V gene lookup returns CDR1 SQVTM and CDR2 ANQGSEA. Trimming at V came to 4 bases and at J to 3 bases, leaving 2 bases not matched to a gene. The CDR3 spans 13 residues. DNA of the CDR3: TGCAGCGTTGCGACAGGGGTCAATCAGCCCCAGCATTTT. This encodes CSVATGVNQPQHF.

The CDR3 loop is CASSFPGTGPQHF. The CDR3 bases are TGTGCCAGCAGCTTTCCAGGGACTGGCCCCCAGCATTTT. The chain joins TRBV7-2 to TRBJ1-5; a possible D gene is TRBD1 (5 bases). Germline values: CDR1 SGHTA, CDR2 FQGNSA. V was shortened by 3 bases and J by 10 bases, with 13 bases between the two germline ends. The CDR3 length is 13 residues.

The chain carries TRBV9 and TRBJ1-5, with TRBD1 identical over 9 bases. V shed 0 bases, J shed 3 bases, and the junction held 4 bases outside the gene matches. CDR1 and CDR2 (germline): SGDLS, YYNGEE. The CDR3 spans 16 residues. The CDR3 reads CASSVGGTGINQPQHF. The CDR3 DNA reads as TGTGCCAGCAGCGTAGGCGGGACAGGGATCAATCAGCCCCAGCATTTT. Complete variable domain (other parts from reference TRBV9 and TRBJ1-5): DSGVTQTPKHLITATGQRVTLRCSPRSGDLSVYWYQQSLDQGLQFLIQYYNGEERAKGNILERFSAQQFPDLHSELNLSSLELGDSALYFCASSVGGTGINQPQHFGDGTRLSIL.

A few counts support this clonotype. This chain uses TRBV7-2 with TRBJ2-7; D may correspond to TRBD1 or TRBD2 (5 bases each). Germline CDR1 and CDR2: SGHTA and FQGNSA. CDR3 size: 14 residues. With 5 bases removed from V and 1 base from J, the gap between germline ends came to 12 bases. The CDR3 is CASSQGTFSYEQYF. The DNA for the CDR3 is TGTGCCAGCAGCCAAGGGACGTTTTCCTACGAGCAGTACTTC.

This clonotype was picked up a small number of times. The CDR3 region has the DNA TGTGCCAGCAGAAGGACAACCTCCTACAATGAGCAGTTCTTC. Translating it yields CASRRTTSYNEQFF. The chain is built from TRBV2 and TRBJ2-1; the D gene is possibly TRBD1 (5 bases). The germline V gene has CDR1 SNHLY and CDR2 FYNNEI. V was pared by 6 bases and J by 0 bases, with 9 bases between. This CDR3 is built from 14 residues.

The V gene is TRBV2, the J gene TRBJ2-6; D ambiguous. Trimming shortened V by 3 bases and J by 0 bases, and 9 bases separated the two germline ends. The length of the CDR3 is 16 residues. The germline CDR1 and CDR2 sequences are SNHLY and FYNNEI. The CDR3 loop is CASSDSPSSGANVLTF. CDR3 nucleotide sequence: TGTGCCAGCAGTGACAGCCCGAGCTCTGGGGCCAACGTCCTGACTTTC.

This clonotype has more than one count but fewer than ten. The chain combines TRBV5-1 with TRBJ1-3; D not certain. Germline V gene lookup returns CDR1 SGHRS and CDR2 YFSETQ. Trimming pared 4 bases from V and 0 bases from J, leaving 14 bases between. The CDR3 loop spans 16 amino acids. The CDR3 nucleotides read TGCGCCAGCAGCGCAACCTTGGGGAGCTCTGGAAACACCATATATTTT. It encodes CASSATLGSSGNTIYF.

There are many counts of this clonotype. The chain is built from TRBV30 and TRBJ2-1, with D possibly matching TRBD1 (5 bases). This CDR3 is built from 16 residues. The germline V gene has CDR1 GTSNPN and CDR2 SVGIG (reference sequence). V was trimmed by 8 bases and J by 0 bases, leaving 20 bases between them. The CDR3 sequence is CASIRGTLGSYNEQFF. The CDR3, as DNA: TGTGCCAGCATAAGGGGTACCCTGGGCTCCTACAATGAGCAGTTCTTC. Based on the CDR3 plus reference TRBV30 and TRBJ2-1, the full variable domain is SQTIHQWPATLVQPVGSPLSLECTVEGTSNPNLYWYRQAAGRGLQLLFYSVGIGQISSEVPQNLSASRPQDRQFILSSKKLLLSDSGFYLCASIRGTLGSYNEQFFGPGTRLTVL.

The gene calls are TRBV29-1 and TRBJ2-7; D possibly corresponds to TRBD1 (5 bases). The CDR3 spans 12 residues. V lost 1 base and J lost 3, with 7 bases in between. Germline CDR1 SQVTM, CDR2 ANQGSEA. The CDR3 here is CSVEVRGYEQYF. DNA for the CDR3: TGCAGCGTTGAAGTTAGGGGCTACGAGCAGTACTTC.

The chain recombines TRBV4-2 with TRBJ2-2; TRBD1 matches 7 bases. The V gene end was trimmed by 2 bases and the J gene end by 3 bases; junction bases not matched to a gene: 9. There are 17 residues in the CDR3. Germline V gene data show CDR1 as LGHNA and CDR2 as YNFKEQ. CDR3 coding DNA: TGTGCCAGCAGCCAAAGTCTGGGACAGATGTACACCGGGGAGCTGTTTTTT. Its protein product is CASSQSLGQMYTGELFF.

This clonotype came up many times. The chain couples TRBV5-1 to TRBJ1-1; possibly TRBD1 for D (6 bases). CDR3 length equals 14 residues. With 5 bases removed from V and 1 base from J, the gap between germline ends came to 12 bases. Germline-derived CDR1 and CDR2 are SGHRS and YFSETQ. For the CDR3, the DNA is TGCGCCAGCAGATACAGGGTGGCGAACACTGAAGCTTTCTTT. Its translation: CASRYRVANTEAFF. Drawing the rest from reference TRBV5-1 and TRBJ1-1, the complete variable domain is KAGVTQTPRYLIKTRGQQVTLSCSPISGHRSVSWYQQTPGQGLQFLFEYFSETQRNKGNFPGRFSGRQFSNSRSEMNVSTLELGDSALYLCASRYRVANTEAFFGQGTRLTVV.

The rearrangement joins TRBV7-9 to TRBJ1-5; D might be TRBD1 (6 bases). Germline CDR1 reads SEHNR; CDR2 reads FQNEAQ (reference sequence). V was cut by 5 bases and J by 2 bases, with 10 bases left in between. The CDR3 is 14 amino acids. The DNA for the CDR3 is TGTGCCAGCAGCGCTTCAGGGGGCAATCAGCCCCAGCATTTT. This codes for CASSASGGNQPQHF.